This TCR beta chain was captured by sequencing in a study of blood T cell repertoires in COVID-19. Study summary: The study drew acute and convalescent COVID-19 samples from the United States, Italy and Spain. Sources were T cells, B-cell-depleted T cells, or PBMCs; the material itself was cDNA or gDNA.

Authors' methods: It was from reference gene primer amplification that nucleated cell counts were estimated. The method was immunoSEQ multiplex PCR; TCRdb's version includes in-frame clones alone and lacks a portion of them. Clone size and the V and J calls come from that table; the DNA yielded D and trimming. This sample has about 270,000 clones, with around 82% found just once. Germline V gene data show CDR1 as SGHTA and CDR2 as FQGNSA. Trimming cost V 3 bases and J 7 bases, with 7 bases left between them. There are 13 residues in the CDR3. Sequencing input: peripheral blood. The rearrangement uses TRBV7-2 and TRBJ1-6; D call uncertain. The clonotype comes from a human donor in a cohort sampled during active COVID-19. The CDR3 is CASSFPTNSPLHF. The CDR3 DNA is TGTGCCAGCAGCTTTCCTACGAATTCACCCCTCCACTTT.